This T cell receptor (beta chain) stems from a study of blood T cell repertoires in COVID-19. Recruited during active infection, patients (from Seattle) were subsequently followed longitudinally. The length of the CDR3 is 16 residues. Trimming at V came to 1 base and at J to 4 bases, leaving 6 bases not matched to a gene. The germline V gene encodes CDR1 SGHVS and CDR2 FNYEAQ. This clone was counted once. Original analysis: Reference gene primer amplification yielded estimated nucleated cell counts. Profiled with immunoSEQ multiplex PCR; TCRdb holds only in-frame clones, not every one. That table gives V, J and clone size, and the DNA gave D and trimming. The sample includes under 250,000 clones, around 86% of them seen just once.

The V call is TRBV7-6, the J call TRBJ2-3; 9 bases are shared with TRBD2. The source material was peripheral blood. This TCR came from a man between 45 and 60 years old with COVID-19, enrolled during active disease. For the CDR3, the DNA is TGTGCCAGCAGCTTAGGAGGTAGCGGGAGAGCAGATACGCAGTATTTT. This encodes CASSLGGSGRADTQYF.